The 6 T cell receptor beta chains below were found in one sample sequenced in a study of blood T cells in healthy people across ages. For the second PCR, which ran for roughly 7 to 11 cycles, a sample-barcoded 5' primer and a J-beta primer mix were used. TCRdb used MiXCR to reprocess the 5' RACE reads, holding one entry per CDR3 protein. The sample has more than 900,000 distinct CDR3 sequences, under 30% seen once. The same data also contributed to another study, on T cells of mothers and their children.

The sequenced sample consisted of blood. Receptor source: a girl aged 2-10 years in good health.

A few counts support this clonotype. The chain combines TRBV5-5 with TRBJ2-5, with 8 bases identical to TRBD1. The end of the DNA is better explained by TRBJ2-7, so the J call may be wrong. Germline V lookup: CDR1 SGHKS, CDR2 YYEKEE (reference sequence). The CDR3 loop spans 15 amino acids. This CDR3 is CASSPDREKTYEQYF. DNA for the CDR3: TGTGCCAGCAGCCCGGACAGGGAGAAGACCTACGAGCAGTACTTC.

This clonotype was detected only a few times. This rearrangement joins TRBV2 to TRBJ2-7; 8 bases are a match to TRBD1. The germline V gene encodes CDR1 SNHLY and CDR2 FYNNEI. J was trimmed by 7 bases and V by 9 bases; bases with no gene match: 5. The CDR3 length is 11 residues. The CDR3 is CARRQGKEQYF. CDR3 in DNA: TGTGCCAGGAGACAGGGGAAGGAGCAGTACTTC. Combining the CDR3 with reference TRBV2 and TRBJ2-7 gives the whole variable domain EPEVTQTPSHQVTQMGQEVILRCVPISNHLYFYWYRQILGQKVEFLVSFYNNEISEKSEIFDDQFSVERPDGSNFTLKIRSTKLEDSAMYFCARRQGKEQYFGPGTRLTVT.

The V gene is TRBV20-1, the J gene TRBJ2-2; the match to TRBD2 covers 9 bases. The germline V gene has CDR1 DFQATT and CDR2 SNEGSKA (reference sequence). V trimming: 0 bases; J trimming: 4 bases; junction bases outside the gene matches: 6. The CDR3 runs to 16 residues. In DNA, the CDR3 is TGCAGTGCTAGAGATCGGAGCGGGGGGCTCACCGGGGAGCTGTTTTTT. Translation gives CSARDRSGGLTGELFF.

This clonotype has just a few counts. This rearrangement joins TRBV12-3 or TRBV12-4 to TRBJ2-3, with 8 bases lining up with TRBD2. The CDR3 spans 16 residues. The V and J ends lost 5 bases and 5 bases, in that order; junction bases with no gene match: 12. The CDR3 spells CASSLEREIWGDTQYF. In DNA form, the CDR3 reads TGTGCCAGCAGTCTTGAGCGGGAGATCTGGGGAGATACGCAGTATTTT.

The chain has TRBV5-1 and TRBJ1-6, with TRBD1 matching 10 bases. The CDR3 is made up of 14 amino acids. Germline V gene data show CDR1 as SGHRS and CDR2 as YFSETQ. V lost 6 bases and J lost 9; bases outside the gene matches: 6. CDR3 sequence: CASTSGTGASPLHF. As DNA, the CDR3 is TGCGCCAGCACCTCCGGGACAGGGGCTTCACCCCTCCACTTT.

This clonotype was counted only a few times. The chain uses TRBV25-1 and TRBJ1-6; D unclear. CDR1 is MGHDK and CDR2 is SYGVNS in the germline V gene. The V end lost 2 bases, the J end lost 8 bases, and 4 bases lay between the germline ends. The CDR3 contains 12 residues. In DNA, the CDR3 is TGTGCCAGCAGTGAAGTGGATTCACCCCTCCACTTT. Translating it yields CASSEVDSPLHF.